A selection of T cell receptor beta chains follows, all from one sample in a study of T cell responses to AZD1222 COVID-19 vaccine. Produced via immunoSEQ multiplex PCR; TCRdb's table is partial and in-frame only. Of 52,000 or so clones listed, around 85% are singletons. The source was peripheral blood, collected on day 0 of MenACWY control vaccination. These receptors were obtained from an adult in good health. The CDR3 runs from the conserved cysteine through the conserved F or W. A D gene is named only where the DNA matches it firmly.

D,J,V,DNA,CDR3
TRBD1,TRBJ2-1,TRBV29-1,TGCAGCGTTGACGGTAGACAGGGCCCGTACAATGAGCAGTTCTTC,CSVDGRQGPYNEQFF
TRBD2,TRBJ2-2,TRBV19,TGTGCCAGTAGTACTGGCGGGACTAGCGGGAGGGTCACCGGGGAGCTGTTTTTT,CASSTGGTSGRVTGELFF
.,TRBJ2-1,TRBV11-3,TGTGCCAGCAGCTCAGGTGCCGTGCTTGAGCAGTTCTTC,CASSSGAVLEQFF
.,TRBJ1-6,TRBV9,TGTGCCAGCAGCGTAGACGGGGTGAATTCACCCCTCCACTTT,CASSVDGVNSPLHF
.,TRBJ1-1,TRBV19,TGTGCCAGTAGCCCGTCCCAGGGTCAGACTGAAGCTTTCTTT,CASSPSQGQTEAFF
.,TRBJ1-2,TRBV3-1/TRBV3-2,TGTGCCAGCAGCCAAGGAGGGTCTGGCTACACCTTC,CASSQGGSGYTF
TRBD1,TRBJ1-3,TRBV7-3,TGTGCCAGCAGCGAAACAGGGGGCGCCGGAAACACCATATATTTT,CASSETGGAGNTIYF
.,TRBJ1-5,TRBV19,TGTGCCAGTAGTACATGGACGGATAGCAATCAGCCCCAGCATTTT,CASSTWTDSNQPQHF
TRBD2,TRBJ2-7,TRBV4-1,TGCGCCAGCAGCCAAACTAGCGGGAGTTACGAGCAGTACTTC,CASSQTSGSYEQYF
TRBD1,TRBJ1-1,TRBV3-1/TRBV3-2,TGTGCCAGCAGCCAGACAGGGAAGAACACTGAAGCTTTCTTT,CASSQTGKNTEAFF
.,TRBJ2-5,TRBV19,TGTGCCAGTAGTGTCCGGAGCCAATTGGAGACCCAGTACTTC,CASSVRSQLETQYF